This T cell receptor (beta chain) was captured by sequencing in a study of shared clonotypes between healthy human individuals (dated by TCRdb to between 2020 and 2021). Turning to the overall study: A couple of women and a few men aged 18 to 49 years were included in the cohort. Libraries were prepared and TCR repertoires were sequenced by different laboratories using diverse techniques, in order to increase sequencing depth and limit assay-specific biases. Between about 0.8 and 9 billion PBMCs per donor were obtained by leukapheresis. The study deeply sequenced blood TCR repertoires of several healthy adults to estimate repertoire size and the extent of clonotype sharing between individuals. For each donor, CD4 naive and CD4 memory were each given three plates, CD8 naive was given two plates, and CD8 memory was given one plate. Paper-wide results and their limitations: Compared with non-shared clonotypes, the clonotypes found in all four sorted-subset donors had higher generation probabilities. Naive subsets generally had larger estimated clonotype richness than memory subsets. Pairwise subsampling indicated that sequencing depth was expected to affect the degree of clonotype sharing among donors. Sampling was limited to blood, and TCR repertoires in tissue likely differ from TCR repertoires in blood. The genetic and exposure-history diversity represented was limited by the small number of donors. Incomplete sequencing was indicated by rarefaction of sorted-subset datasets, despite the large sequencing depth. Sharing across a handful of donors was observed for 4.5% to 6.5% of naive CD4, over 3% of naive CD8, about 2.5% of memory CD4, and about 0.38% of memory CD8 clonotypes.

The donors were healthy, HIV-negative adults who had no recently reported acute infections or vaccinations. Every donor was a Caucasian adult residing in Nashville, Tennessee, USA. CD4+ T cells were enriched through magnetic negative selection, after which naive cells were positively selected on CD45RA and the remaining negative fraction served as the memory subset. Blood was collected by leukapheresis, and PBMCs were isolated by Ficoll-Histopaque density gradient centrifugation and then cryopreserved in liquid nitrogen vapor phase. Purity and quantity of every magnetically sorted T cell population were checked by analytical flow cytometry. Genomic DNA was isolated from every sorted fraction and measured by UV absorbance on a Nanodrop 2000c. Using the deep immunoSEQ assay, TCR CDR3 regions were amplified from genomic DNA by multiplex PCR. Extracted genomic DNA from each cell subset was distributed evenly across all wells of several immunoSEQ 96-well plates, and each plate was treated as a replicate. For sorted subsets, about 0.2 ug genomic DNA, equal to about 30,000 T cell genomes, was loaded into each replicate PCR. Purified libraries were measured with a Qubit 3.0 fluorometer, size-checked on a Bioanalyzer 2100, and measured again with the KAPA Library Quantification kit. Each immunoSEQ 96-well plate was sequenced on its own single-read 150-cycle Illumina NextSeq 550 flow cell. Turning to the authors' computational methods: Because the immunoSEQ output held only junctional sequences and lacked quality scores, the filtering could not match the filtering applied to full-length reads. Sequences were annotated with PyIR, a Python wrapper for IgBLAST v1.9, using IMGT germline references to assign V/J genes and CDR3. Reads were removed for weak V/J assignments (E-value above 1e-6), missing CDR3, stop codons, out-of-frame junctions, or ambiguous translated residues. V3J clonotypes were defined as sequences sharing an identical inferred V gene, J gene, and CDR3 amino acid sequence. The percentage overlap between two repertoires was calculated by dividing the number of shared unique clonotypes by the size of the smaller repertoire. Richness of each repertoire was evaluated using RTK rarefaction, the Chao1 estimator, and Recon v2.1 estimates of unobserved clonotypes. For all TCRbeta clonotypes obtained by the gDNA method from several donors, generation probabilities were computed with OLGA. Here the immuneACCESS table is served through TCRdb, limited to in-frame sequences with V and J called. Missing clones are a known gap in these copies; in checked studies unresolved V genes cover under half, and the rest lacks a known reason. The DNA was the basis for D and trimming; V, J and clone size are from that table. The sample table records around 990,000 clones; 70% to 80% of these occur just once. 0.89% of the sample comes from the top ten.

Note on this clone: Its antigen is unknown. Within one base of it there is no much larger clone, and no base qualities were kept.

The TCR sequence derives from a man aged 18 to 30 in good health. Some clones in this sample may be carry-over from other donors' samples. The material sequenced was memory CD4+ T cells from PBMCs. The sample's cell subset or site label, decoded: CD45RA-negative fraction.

CDR3 sequence: CASSDLAGNTEAFF. Here is the DNA: TGTGCCAGTAGTGATCTTGCCGGGAACACTGAAGCTTTCTTT. The chain employs TRBV19 and TRBJ1-1; the D gene identity is not certain. Relative to germline, V is 5 bases shorter and J is 1 base shorter, with 11 bases between their ends. The CDR3 covers 14 residues, taking in both the cysteine and the phenylalanine. The DNA shown is the 42-base CDR3, in frame from base 1. The germline V gene (reference sequence) sets CDR1 to LNHDA and CDR2 to SQIVND.